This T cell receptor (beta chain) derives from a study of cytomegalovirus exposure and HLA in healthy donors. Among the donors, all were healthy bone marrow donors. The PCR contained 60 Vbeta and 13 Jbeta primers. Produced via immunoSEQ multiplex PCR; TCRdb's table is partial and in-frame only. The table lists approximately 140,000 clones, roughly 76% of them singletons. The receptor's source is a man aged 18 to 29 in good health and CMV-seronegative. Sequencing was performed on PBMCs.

CDR3 DNA sequence: TGTGCCTGGAGTGTACCACAGGAGTCCTACGAGCAGTACTTC. Encoded protein: CAWSVPQESYEQYF. The rearrangement joins TRBV30 to TRBJ2-5; TRBD1 might be the D (5 bases). The J call may be wrong; the DNA end is better matched by TRBJ2-7. The germline CDR1 and CDR2 sequences are GTSNPN and SVGIG (reference sequence). The CDR3 length is 14 residues.